The source of this TCR beta chain is a study of T cells expressing NK-cell markers (dated by TCRdb to 2018 to 2020). The study in broad terms: TCR beta-chain repertoires were profiled in sorted CD3+CD56+NKG2C+, CD3+CD56+NKG2C- and CD3+CD56-NKG2C+ T-cell subsets from roughly eight donors. All eight donors whose samples were sequenced were randomly selected healthy volunteers, three of them men and five women. The libraries were sequenced on Illumina HiSeq 2000/2500, MiSeq or NextSeq, producing 2 x 150 bp reads. Seven of the eight sequenced donors were HCMV-seropositive and one was HCMV-seronegative.

The run used an Illumina HiSeq 2000. The TCR beta cDNA libraries were made using 5'RACE template switching, a step that added both a universal primer site and unique molecular identifiers. Synthesis of cDNA was primed from the TCR beta constant segment and was followed by two consecutive PCR amplification steps. As for the original processing: MIGEC was used to demultiplex reads and group the reads by UMI, and MiTCR was used to assemble and quantify clonotypes. To exclude erroneous sequences, only TCR cDNA sequences supported by at least two reads were retained. The tcR package was used for downstream repertoire analysis, with clonotypes matched between fractions based on CDR3 nucleotide sequence plus V segment. Antigen specificity was annotated against VDJdb with VDJmatch, allowing one amino acid substitution in CDR3. Based on TCRdb reprocessing of the reads, there is one entry per CDR3 protein sequence, and DNA is missing. The V and J calls follow TCRdb's processing rather than the paper's. This sample's clone table shows 350,000 to 500,000 distinct CDR3 sequences. 6% to 8% of the sample goes to the ten largest clones.

HCMV-specific IgG was detected in serum with a commercial ELISA kit to determine HCMV serostatus. Peripheral blood mononuclear cells were isolated from blood by Ficoll density gradient centrifugation. CDR1 and CDR2 (DFQATT, SNEGSKA) derive from the germline V gene (reference sequence). From the cysteine through the phenylalanine, the CDR3 covers 15 amino acids. DNA for this receptor is not on file. As concerns this clonotype: Its antigen remains unidentified.

The investigation overall reported the following: Those dominant clonotypes were again the most abundant among CD3+CD56-NKG2C+ cells in a handful of donors, at about 25-60.1%. Whether the expanded NKG2C-expressing T cell clones were specific for HCMV antigens remained unclear. For five or six donors, the dominant CD3+CD56+NKG2C+ clonotypes were among the top 10 CD8+ clonotypes and accounted for roughly 1.0-8% of CD8+ T cells.

The TCR originated in a woman aged 18 to 75 in good health. Material for sequencing was blood T cells: a sorted CD56 or NKG2C T cell subset, CD4+ or CD8+ T cells, or bulk PBMC T cells (not recorded which). Recombination linked TRBV20-1 to TRBJ1-6. The CDR3 protein is CSASYAQGRSSPLHF.